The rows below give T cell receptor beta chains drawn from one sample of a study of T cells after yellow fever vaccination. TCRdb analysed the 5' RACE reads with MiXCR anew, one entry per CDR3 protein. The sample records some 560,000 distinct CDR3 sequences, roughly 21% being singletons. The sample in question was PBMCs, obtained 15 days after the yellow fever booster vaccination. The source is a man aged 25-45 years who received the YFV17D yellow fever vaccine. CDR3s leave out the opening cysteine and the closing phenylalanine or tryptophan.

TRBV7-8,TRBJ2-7,ASEPRRIYEQY
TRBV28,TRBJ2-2,ASLSDRYTGELF
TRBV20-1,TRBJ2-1,SASSSVNSANEQF
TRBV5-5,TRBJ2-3,ASSPQREVIDTQY
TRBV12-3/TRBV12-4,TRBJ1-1,ASSLFGVEAF
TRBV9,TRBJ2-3,ASSRASGVNLRTDTQY
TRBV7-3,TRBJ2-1,ASSLGPPEYNEQF
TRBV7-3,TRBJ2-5,ASSPPGTKTQY
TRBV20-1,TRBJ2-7,SAIALAGTDEQY
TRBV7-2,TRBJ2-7,ASSLLAGEAHEQY
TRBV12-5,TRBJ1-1,ASGLQGSSTEAF
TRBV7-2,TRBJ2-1,ASSLQPSGRSYEQF
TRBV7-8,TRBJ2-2,ASSLRTSGSTVGELF
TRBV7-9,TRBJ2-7,ASSGGPGPSYEQY
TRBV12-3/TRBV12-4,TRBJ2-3,ASNLLYYPTANHTDTQY
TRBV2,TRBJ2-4,ASVPGQGPIQY
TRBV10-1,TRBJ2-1,ASSEMGLSSYNEQF
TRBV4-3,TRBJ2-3,ASSQVPGGSIKARTDTQY
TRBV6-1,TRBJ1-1,ASSPGRGLTEAF
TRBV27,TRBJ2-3,ASRPEPYLNTDTQY
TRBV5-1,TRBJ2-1,ASSLAAGTSIEQF
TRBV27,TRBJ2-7,ASKGQGAGEQY
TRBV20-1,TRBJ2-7,SASRTSNGEQY
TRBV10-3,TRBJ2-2,AIRGSGTMSAGELF
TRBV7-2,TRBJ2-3,ASSRSGSGLTQY
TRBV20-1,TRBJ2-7,SAQQGAIEQY
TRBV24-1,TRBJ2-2,ATSAVSSTSGIVTGELF
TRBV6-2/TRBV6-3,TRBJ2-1,ASSYQGAYNEQF
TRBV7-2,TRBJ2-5,ASSPGQGKSTQY
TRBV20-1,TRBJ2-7,SASLPGRGSYEQY
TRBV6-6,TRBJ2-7,ASSGSAYEQY